This entry concerns a single T cell receptor beta chain. No antigen is known for it. This entry belongs to a study of OX40 agonist ivuxolimab in advanced cancers. Profiling relied on immunoSEQ multiplex PCR, and the TCRdb table lists in-frame clones only, not all of them. The sample consists of roughly 75,000 clones, about nine tenths of them appearing once. There are 18 residues in the CDR3. The V gene end was trimmed by 7 bases and the J gene end by 0 bases; junction bases not matched to a gene: 15. From germline, CDR1 is MDHEN and CDR2 SYDVKM. Broader study findings: Circulating CD4+ and CD8+ T cells showed clonal expansion by week 6 at 0.1 to 3.0 mg/kg.

This receptor was obtained from an adult with an advanced solid tumor such as melanoma, head and neck, liver or kidney cancer. The source material was CD4+ or CD8+ T cells sorted from blood, sampled in a trial of the OX40 agonist ivuxolimab. This chain links TRBV28 with TRBJ2-3; 8 bases agree with TRBD2. CDR3 region: CASTPGGRIDLSTDTQYF. Written as DNA, the CDR3 is TGTGCCAGCACCCCGGGAGGGCGGATAGATTTGAGCACAGATACGCAGTATTTT.